Presented here are 28 T cell receptor beta chains from one specimen sequenced in a study of beta chain features in type 1 diabetes. General study points: Among patients with Type 1 diabetes, TCRB CDR3s were moderately but significantly shorter in every one of the four CD4+ subsets.

Their specific antigens are unknown. Sequencing targeted expressed TCRB transcripts, as all isolated RNA had been reverse transcribed. The repertoire was sequenced with immunoSEQ multiplex PCR; TCRdb's copy has only in-frame clones and lacks some. The table includes 630,000 or so clones, about 14% detected once. The specimen was naive CD4+ T cells from blood. Receptors originate from a man aged 18 to 29 with type 1 diabetes.

The chain recombines TRBV5-1 with TRBJ2-1; D perhaps matches TRBD2 (6 bases). Trimming removed 0 bases from V and 3 bases from J, with 7 bases in between. CDR1 and CDR2 (germline): SGHRS, YFSETQ. This CDR3 comprises 14 residues. The CDR3 here is CASSLAGVYNEQFF. The CDR3 DNA reads as TGCGCCAGCAGCTTGGCGGGAGTCTACAATGAGCAGTTCTTC.

In DNA, the CDR3 is TGCGCCAGCAGCTTGCCCACAACCGGCGAGCAGTACTTC. Protein product: CASSLPTTGEQYF. The chain employs TRBV5-1 and TRBJ2-7; D remains ambiguous. The CDR3 has 13 amino acids. Germline values: CDR1 SGHRS, CDR2 YFSETQ. The V end lost 1 base, the J end lost 6 bases, and 11 bases lay between the germline ends.

The gene calls are TRBV7-2 and TRBJ2-3; tentative D call: TRBD2 (5 bases). Germline loops: CDR1 SGHTA, CDR2 FQGNSA. CDR3 length: 16 residues. The germline V and J ends were trimmed by 2 bases and 0 bases, with 12 bases remaining between them. This CDR3 is CASSLNMRVSTDTQYF. In DNA, the CDR3 is TGTGCCAGCAGCTTAAATATGCGGGTCAGCACAGATACGCAGTATTTT.

This clone was found a few times. The V gene is TRBV6-6, the J gene TRBJ1-5; D remains ambiguous. This CDR3 is 13 amino acids long. The germline V gene has CDR1 MNHNY and CDR2 SVGAGI (reference sequence). Trimming removed 6 bases at V and 4 bases at J, with 10 bases between. CDR3 loop: CASSLSANQPQHF. The DNA for the CDR3 is TGTGCCAGCAGCCTCAGCGCAAATCAGCCCCAGCATTTT.

This clone occurred a few times. V usage is TRBV28 and J usage is TRBJ1-6, with a possible D match to TRBD1 (5 bases). The CDR3 loop spans 12 amino acids. In germline, CDR1 is MDHEN, CDR2 SYDVKM. The V end lost 3 bases, the J end lost 14 bases, and 11 bases lay between the germline ends. CDR3 in DNA: TGTGCCAGCAGTTTGGGAGGGGAATCCCTCCACTTT. Its translation: CASSLGGESLHF. Drawing the rest from reference TRBV28 and TRBJ1-6, the complete variable domain is DVKVTQSSRYLVKRTGEKVFLECVQDMDHENMFWYRQDPGLGLRLIYFSYDVKMKEKGDIPEGYSVSREKKERFSLILESASTNQTSMYLCASSLGGESLHFGNGTRLTVT.

The chain uses TRBV30 and TRBJ2-3; possibly TRBD1 for D (5 bases). CDR1 is GTSNPN and CDR2 is SVGIG in the germline V gene (reference sequence). CDR3 length: 12 amino acids. Trimming removed 4 bases at V and 6 bases at J, with 11 bases between. The CDR3 is CAWTLPGDTQYF. As DNA, the CDR3 is TGTGCCTGGACCCTCCCAGGGGATACGCAGTATTTT.

The chain has TRBV4-3 and TRBJ2-7; 9 bases line up with TRBD1. Germline CDR1 reads LGHNA; CDR2 reads YSLEER. This CDR3 region has 15 residues. Trimming removed 3 bases from V and 5 bases from J; junction bases left unmatched: 8. The CDR3 is CASSQMGQGSNEQYF. The CDR3 coding sequence is TGCGCCAGCAGCCAGATGGGACAGGGTAGCAACGAGCAGTACTTC.

In this sample, this clone turned up a few times. The V gene is TRBV7-2, the J gene TRBJ1-2; D is perhaps TRBD1 (5 bases). Germline V lookup: CDR1 SGHTA, CDR2 FQGNSA. The germline V and J ends were trimmed by 1 base and 9 bases, with 15 bases remaining between them. This CDR3 has 14 residues. The CDR3 region is CASSLGVRERSYTF. The CDR3 region has the DNA TGTGCCAGCAGCTTAGGTGTCAGGGAGAGAAGCTACACCTTC.

A few counts support this clone. V gene TRBV7-3 combines with J gene TRBJ2-2; D call uncertain. Germline V gene lookup returns CDR1 SGHTA and CDR2 FQGTGA. The CDR3 contains 15 residues. Trimming removed 2 bases from V and 1 base from J, with 8 bases in between. The CDR3 nucleotides are TGTGCCAGCAGCTTATTCGGGCAGAACACCGGGGAGCTGTTTTTT. Translating it yields CASSLFGQNTGELFF.

This clone was counted only a few times. The V and J genes are TRBV15 and TRBJ2-7, with D possibly matching TRBD1 (5 bases). There are 15 residues in the CDR3. Germline-derived CDR1 and CDR2 are LNHNV and YYDKDF (reference sequence). V was trimmed by 0 bases and J by 1 base, leaving 10 bases between them. The CDR3 DNA is TGTGCCACCAGCAGAGACAGGGTAGGATCCTACGAGCAGTACTTC. Protein product: CATSRDRVGSYEQYF.

The chain joins TRBV7-3 to TRBJ2-7, with D tentatively TRBD1 (6 bases). Germline CDR1 SGHTA, CDR2 FQGTGA. V was pared by 2 bases and J by 6 bases, with 17 bases between. The length of the CDR3 is 15 residues. CDR3 in DNA: TGTGCCAGCAGCTTAGGTACAGGGAAATACGGCGAGCAGTACTTC. Amino acids: CASSLGTGKYGEQYF.

This clone was seen more than once but under ten times. This CDR3 is also generated by other DNA sequences in the sample. The gene calls are TRBV5-1 and TRBJ1-1; D gene ambiguous. V dropped 0 bases and J dropped 0 bases, with 3 bases sitting between them. CDR1 and CDR2 from the germline V gene are SGHRS and YFSETQ. The CDR3 is 13 residues long. The CDR3 here is CASSLELNTEAFF. CDR3 DNA: TGCGCCAGCAGCTTGGAACTGAACACTGAAGCTTTCTTT.

Here the CDR3 DNA reads TGTGCCAGTACGCAAGAGGACGAGTCCAATCAGCCCCAGCATTTT. Residues: CASTQEDESNQPQHF. The chain employs TRBV19 and TRBJ1-5, with unresolved D. The germline CDR1 and CDR2 sequences are LNHDA and SQIVND (reference sequence). The CDR3 contains 15 residues. Between the trimmed V and J ends, which lost 7 bases and 3 bases, there was a span of 16 bases. Variable domain in full (rest from reference TRBV19 and TRBJ1-5): DGGITQSPKYLFRKEGQNVTLSCEQNLNHDAMYWYRQDPGQGLRLIYYSQIVNDFQKGDIAEGYSVSREKKESFPLTVTSAQKNPTAFYLCASTQEDESNQPQHFGDGTRLSIL.

A few counts support this clone. The chain carries TRBV7-2 and TRBJ2-7; tentatively, D is TRBD1 (5 bases). Germline V lookup: CDR1 SGHTA, CDR2 FQGNSA. There are 15 residues in the CDR3. V was pared by 4 bases and J by 7 bases, with 20 bases between. The CDR3, as DNA: TGTGCCAGCAGCTCTGGACATTGGAGATCTCGGGAGCAGTACTTC. Its translation is CASSSGHWRSREQYF. The full variable domain, its missing parts supplied by reference TRBV7-2 and TRBJ2-7, is GAGVSQSPSNKVTEKGKDVELRCDPISGHTALYWYRQSLGQGLEFLIYFQGNSAPDKSGLPSDRFSAERTGGSVSTLTIQRTQQEDSAVYLCASSSGHWRSREQYFGPGTRLTVT.

A few counts support this clone. V is TRBV7-2 and J is TRBJ1-5, with no clear D. The CDR3 runs 13 residues. CDR1 and CDR2 from the germline V gene are SGHTA and FQGNSA. The V gene lost 5 bases and the J gene lost 7 bases, with 12 bases spanning the gap. Here the CDR3 reads CASSPDGEQPQHF. The CDR3 coding sequence is TGTGCCAGCAGCCCGGACGGGGAGCAGCCCCAGCATTTT.

In DNA form, the CDR3 reads TGCGCCAGCAGCTTGGCCCAACAGGGGGCGGAGACCCAGTACTTC. Residues: CASSLAQQGAETQYF. The V gene is TRBV5-1, the J gene TRBJ2-5; 9 bases match TRBD1. The junction had 5 bases not matched to a gene; V was cut back by 0 bases and J by 5 bases. The CDR3 loop spans 15 amino acids. Germline assignment: CDR1 SGHRS and CDR2 YFSETQ.

V usage is TRBV9 and J usage is TRBJ2-3, with a tentative D call TRBD1 (5 bases). Between the trimmed V and J ends, which lost 5 bases and 2 bases, there was a span of 15 bases. The germline CDR1 and CDR2 sequences are SGDLS and YYNGEE. This CDR3 contains 15 residues. CDR3: CASRKGLDNTDTQYF. The DNA of the CDR3 is TGTGCCAGCAGAAAGGGGCTAGACAACACAGATACGCAGTATTTT. The full variable domain, its missing parts supplied by reference TRBV9 and TRBJ2-3, is DSGVTQTPKHLITATGQRVTLRCSPRSGDLSVYWYQQSLDQGLQFLIQYYNGEERAKGNILERFSAQQFPDLHSELNLSSLELGDSALYFCASRKGLDNTDTQYFGPGTRLTVL.

As for this clone: The same CDR3 is also encoded by other DNA sequences in this sample. The J gene is TRBJ1-5, the V gene TRBV6-5; weak D call: TRBD1 (5 bases). Trimming stripped 8 bases from V and 3 bases from J, with 5 bases between. The CDR3 sequence is 11 residues long. CDR1 MNHEY and CDR2 SVGAGI come from the germline V gene. CDR3 sequence: CASGTNQPQHF. DNA for the CDR3: TGTGCCAGCGGGACCAATCAGCCCCAGCATTTT.

This clone was observed a few times. The chain is built from TRBV4-3 and TRBJ1-5; D not resolved. With 0 bases removed from V and 5 bases from J, the gap between germline ends came to 11 bases. This CDR3 has 15 amino acids. From germline, CDR1 is LGHNA and CDR2 YSLEER. CDR3 nucleotides: TGCGCCAGCAGCCAAGATAGTCATCTTTATCAGCCCCAGCATTTT. This gives the protein CASSQDSHLYQPQHF.

The chain uses TRBV5-1 and TRBJ1-1; D ambiguous. V lost 0 bases, J lost 2 bases, and 11 bases lay in between. The CDR3 is 15 amino acids. Germline loops: CDR1 SGHRS, CDR2 YFSETQ. This CDR3 reads CASSLGAEPNTEAFF. For the CDR3, the DNA is TGCGCCAGCAGCTTGGGGGCAGAACCCAACACTGAAGCTTTCTTT.

The rearrangement uses TRBV5-6 and TRBJ2-7; TRBD1 aligns across 9 bases. The CDR3 length is 14 residues. The V and J ends lost 2 bases and 6 bases, in that order; junction bases with no gene match: 6. Germline CDR1 SGHDT, CDR2 YYEEEE. CDR3 sequence (DNA): TGTGCCAGCAGCTTCCGGGACAGGGTTCCCGAGCAGTACTTC. Translating it yields CASSFRDRVPEQYF.

In its sample, this clone was seen a few times. The V and J genes are TRBV7-2 and TRBJ1-2, with D hard to call. The V and J ends lost 2 bases and 4 bases respectively, with 8 bases between them. Germline CDR1 is SGHTA and CDR2 is FQGNSA. The CDR3 contains 13 residues. The CDR3 DNA is TGTGCCAGCAGCTTAAACAGAGGCTATGGCTACACCTTC. Translated, it gives CASSLNRGYGYTF. Variable domain in full (rest from reference TRBV7-2 and TRBJ1-2): GAGVSQSPSNKVTEKGKDVELRCDPISGHTALYWYRQSLGQGLEFLIYFQGNSAPDKSGLPSDRFSAERTGGSVSTLTIQRTQQEDSAVYLCASSLNRGYGYTFGSGTRLTVV.

This clone was recorded only once. The same CDR3 can be traced to other DNA sequences in this sample. V and J are TRBV9 and TRBJ1-1; D is unclear. CDR3 length: 14 residues. The V gene's germline CDR1 is SGDLS and CDR2 YYNGEE. The V and J ends lost 0 bases and 0 bases respectively, with 6 bases between them. The CDR3, as DNA: TGTGCCAGCAGCGTAGCAGGACTGAACACTGAAGCTTTCTTT. This gives the protein CASSVAGLNTEAFF.

This clone was detected only a few times. V and J are TRBV9 and TRBJ2-5; no reliable D call. There are 14 residues in the CDR3. Germline CDR1 and CDR2: SGDLS and YYNGEE. V lost 4 bases and J 0 bases, leaving 10 bases between the germline ends. As DNA, the CDR3 is TGTGCCAGCAGCCAAGCCATGTACCAAGAGACCCAGTACTTC. Its protein product is CASSQAMYQETQYF.

On this clone itself: Other DNA sequences in this specimen translate into the identical CDR3. The V gene is TRBV18, the J gene TRBJ2-3; D is ambiguous. Germline-derived CDR1 and CDR2 are KGHSH and LQKENI. V was clipped by 4 bases and J by 6 bases, with 8 bases between them. This CDR3 is 12 amino acids long. For the CDR3, the DNA is TGTGCCAGCTCACTCTCTACTGATACGCAGTATTTT. Translation gives CASSLSTDTQYF.

The genes are TRBV7-9 and TRBJ2-3, with TRBD1 identical over 8 bases. In germline, CDR1 is SEHNR, CDR2 FQNEAQ (reference sequence). Losses at the gene ends were 4 bases for V and 0 bases for J; bases not matched to a gene: 9. The CDR3 runs 17 residues. CDR3 sequence: CASSSSGTGISTDTQYF. In DNA, the CDR3 is TGTGCCAGCAGCTCTTCCGGGACAGGAATTAGCACAGATACGCAGTATTTT.

The chain links TRBV18 to TRBJ2-1; 7 bases match TRBD2. CDR3 length equals 16 residues. Germline V gives CDR1 KGHSH, CDR2 LQKENI. Trimming removed 1 base from V and 7 bases from J; junction bases left unmatched: 10. CDR3 protein: CASSPLDLAALNEQFF. DNA of the CDR3: TGTGCCAGCTCACCACTTGACCTAGCGGCCCTTAATGAGCAGTTCTTC.

This clone was counted a few times. The chain carries TRBV2 and TRBJ2-1, with D possibly TRBD1 on 6 matching bases. This CDR3 is 11 amino acids long. Germline assignment: CDR1 SNHLY and CDR2 FYNNEI. Trimming removed 10 bases at V and 9 bases at J, with 13 bases between. The CDR3 DNA follows: TGTGCCACGAAAAGGGACACTGAGCAGTTCTTC. Translated: CATKRDTEQFF.